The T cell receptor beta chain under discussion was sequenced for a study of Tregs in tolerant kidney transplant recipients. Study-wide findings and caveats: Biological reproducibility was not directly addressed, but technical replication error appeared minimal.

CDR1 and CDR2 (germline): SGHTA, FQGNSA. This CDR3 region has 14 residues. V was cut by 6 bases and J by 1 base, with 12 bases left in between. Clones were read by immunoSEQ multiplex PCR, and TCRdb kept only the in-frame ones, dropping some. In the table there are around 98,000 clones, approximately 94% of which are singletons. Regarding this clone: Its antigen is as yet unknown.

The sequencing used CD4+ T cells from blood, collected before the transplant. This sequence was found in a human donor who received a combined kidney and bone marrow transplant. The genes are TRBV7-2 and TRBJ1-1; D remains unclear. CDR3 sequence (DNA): TGTGCCAGCAGTCTCAGACTGCCGAACACTGAAGCTTTCTTT. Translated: CASSLRLPNTEAFF.